Below, 26 T cell receptor beta chains from the same sample are listed, as sequenced in a study of cytomegalovirus exposure and HLA in healthy donors. TCRdb keeps only in-frame clones here, not all; method: immunoSEQ multiplex PCR. The sample holds 120,000 to 150,000 clones, roughly 88% seen once. Sequenced input: PBMCs. The receptors shown here come from a woman younger than 30 in good health and CMV-seropositive.

This clone showed up just a few times. The J gene is TRBJ1-3, the V gene TRBV10-3; TRBD1 aligns across 7 bases. Germline loops: CDR1 ENHRY, CDR2 SYGVKD. This CDR3 has 14 amino acids. Losses at the gene ends were 4 bases for V and 2 bases for J; bases not matched to a gene: 2. The DNA of the CDR3 is TGTGCCATCAGTGCAGGGGGAGCTGGAAACACCATATATTTT. Amino acids: CAISAGGAGNTIYF.

The genes are TRBV5-1 and TRBJ1-2, with TRBD1 as a possible D gene (6 bases). V lost 0 bases to trimming and J lost 4 bases, with 10 bases between them. There are 14 residues in the CDR3. The germline CDR1 and CDR2 sequences are SGHRS and YFSETQ. The CDR3 region has the DNA TGCGCCAGCAGCTTGGCGGGGGGGGCCTATGGCTACACCTTC. This gives the protein CASSLAGGAYGYTF.

This clone was observed once. This rearrangement joins TRBV5-6 to TRBJ2-3, with a tentative D call TRBD1 (6 bases). The CDR3 consists of 15 residues. Trimming stripped 6 bases from V and 1 base from J, with 15 bases between. Germline V gives CDR1 SGHDT, CDR2 YYEEEE. The CDR3 loop is CASKTGWRGTDTQYF. CDR3 DNA: TGTGCCAGCAAAACAGGGTGGCGGGGCACAGATACGCAGTATTTT.

The chain combines TRBV7-2 with TRBJ1-6, with D perhaps TRBD1 (6 bases). V shed 8 bases and J shed 6 bases, with 14 bases lying between them. Looked up from germline, CDR1 is SGHTA and CDR2 is FQGNSA. CDR3 length equals 14 residues. The CDR3 DNA reads TGTGCCAGCTCCAGGGGTTCCGGTAATTCACCCCTCCACTTT. Translating it yields CASSRGSGNSPLHF.

A single count supports this clone. The chain has TRBV7-6 and TRBJ2-3; 7 nucleotides agree with TRBD2. This CDR3 spans 16 amino acids. Germline CDR1 SGHVS, CDR2 FNYEAQ. With V trimmed by 4 bases and J by 4 bases, 11 bases remained unmatched. CDR3 DNA sequence: TGTGCCAGCAGCTCGCACCTAGCGGCAGACTCAGATACGCAGTATTTT. Translated, it gives CASSSHLAADSDTQYF.

The J gene is TRBJ2-2, the V gene TRBV7-2; no definite D call. The CDR3 covers 15 residues. In germline, CDR1 is SGHTA, CDR2 FQGNSA. Trimming took 1 base from V and 0 from J, leaving 6 bases between them. The CDR3 spells CASSLVLANTGELFF. CDR3 coding DNA: TGTGCCAGCAGCTTAGTTCTAGCGAACACCGGGGAGCTGTTTTTT. The full variable domain, rest sourced from reference TRBV7-2 and TRBJ2-2, is GAGVSQSPSNKVTEKGKDVELRCDPISGHTALYWYRQSLGQGLEFLIYFQGNSAPDKSGLPSDRFSAERTGGSVSTLTIQRTQQEDSAVYLCASSLVLANTGELFFGEGSRLTVL.

The genes are TRBV7-3 and TRBJ2-5; 8 positions agree with TRBD2. Germline CDR1 and CDR2: SGHTA and FQGTGA. Unmatched junction bases numbered 12, after V lost 4 bases and J lost 5 bases. The CDR3 sequence is 16 residues long. CDR3 DNA sequence: TGTGCCAGCAGCTCAGCCCTCCCCGGGGGGGACGAGACCCAGTACTTC. Translation: CASSSALPGGDETQYF.

The V gene is TRBV28, the J gene TRBJ2-7, with a weak D call TRBD1 (5 bases). Trimming removed 1 base from V and 5 bases from J, with 12 bases in between. Germline CDR1 reads MDHEN; CDR2 reads SYDVKM. CDR3 length equals 14 residues. The CDR3 loop is CASSLSGRVHEQYF. CDR3 DNA: TGTGCCAGCAGTTTATCGGGCAGGGTGCACGAGCAGTACTTC.

The V gene is TRBV18, the J gene TRBJ1-2; unclear D gene. Looked up from germline, CDR1 is KGHSH and CDR2 is LQKENI. The CDR3 is 13 residues long. V was clipped by 3 bases and J by 0 bases, with 5 bases between them. CDR3 protein: CASSPLANYGYTF. CDR3 bases: TGTGCCAGCTCACCCCTAGCTAACTATGGCTACACCTTC.

The V call is TRBV6-1, the J call TRBJ2-7, with 8 bases lining up with TRBD1. V was pared by 5 bases and J by 3 bases, with 6 bases of the junction left unmatched. Germline loops: CDR1 MNHNS, CDR2 SASEGT. The CDR3 is 14 residues long. The CDR3 sequence is CASSHQQGGYEQYF. CDR3 nucleotide sequence: TGTGCCAGCAGTCATCAACAGGGGGGCTACGAGCAGTACTTC.

The table lists this clone with a count of one. The genes are TRBV5-6 and TRBJ2-2, with 9 bases that match TRBD1. This CDR3 has 15 amino acids. Germline loops: CDR1 SGHDT, CDR2 YYEEEE. V shed 4 bases, J shed 6 bases, and the junction held 7 bases outside the gene matches. CDR3 residues: CASSLWDRVSGELFF. CDR3 bases: TGTGCCAGCAGCCTCTGGGACAGGGTATCCGGGGAGCTGTTTTTT.

This clone was picked up a small number of times. The chain combines TRBV7-3 with TRBJ2-5; 11 positions match TRBD2. The V gene end was trimmed by 0 bases and the J gene end by 5 bases; junction bases not matched to a gene: 14. This CDR3 is 19 amino acids long. The V gene's germline CDR1 is SGHTA and CDR2 FQGTGA. The DNA for the CDR3 is TGTGCCAGCAGCTTAACGTCCGGGACTAGCGGCGCCCGGAAGGAGACCCAGTACTTC. This sequence encodes CASSLTSGTSGARKETQYF.

The gene calls are TRBV28 and TRBJ1-2, with TRBD1 matching over 7 bases. Trimming removed 6 bases from V and 4 bases from J; junction bases left unmatched: 5. From germline, CDR1 is MDHEN and CDR2 SYDVKM. This CDR3 is 13 amino acids long. For the CDR3, the DNA is TGTGCCAGCAGGAGCCAGGGGGGCTATGGCTACACCTTC. It yields the protein CASRSQGGYGYTF.

The chain uses TRBV10-3 and TRBJ1-2; 7 bases agree with TRBD1. V shed 2 bases, J shed 5 bases, and the junction held 5 bases outside the gene matches. The CDR3 loop spans 14 amino acids. The germline V gene encodes CDR1 ENHRY and CDR2 SYGVKD. The CDR3 sequence: CAISEDAGGYGYTF. CDR3 in DNA: TGTGCCATCAGTGAGGATGCAGGGGGATATGGCTACACCTTC.

This clone has a handful of counts. V is TRBV6-1 and J is TRBJ2-7, with a weak D call TRBD2 (6 bases). The germline CDR1 and CDR2 sequences are MNHNS and SASEGT. V was cut by 1 base and J by 1 base, with 11 bases left in between. This CDR3 is built from 15 residues. The DNA for the CDR3 is TGTGCCAGCAGTGAAGTCGGGACTGGGTCCTACGAGCAGTACTTC. Protein: CASSEVGTGSYEQYF.

The chain uses TRBV18 and TRBJ2-7; 9 nucleotides match TRBD1. The CDR3 runs to 15 residues. Germline trimming cut 1 base from V and 3 bases from J; bases unmatched to any gene: 4. CDR1 is KGHSH and CDR2 is LQKENI in the germline V gene. The CDR3 nucleotides read TGTGCCAGCTCACCACGGACAGGGGAAAGCTACGAGCAGTACTTC. Encoded protein: CASSPRTGESYEQYF. Drawing the rest from reference TRBV18 and TRBJ2-7, the complete variable domain is NAGVMQNPRHLVRRRGQEARLRCSPMKGHSHVYWYRQLPEEGLKFMVYLQKENIIDESGMPKERFSAEFPKEGPSILRIQQVVRGDSAAYFCASSPRTGESYEQYFGPGTRLTVT.

The chain carries TRBV5-4 and TRBJ2-1; 10 nucleotides agree with TRBD2. Germline V gene sequence: CDR1 SGHNT, CDR2 YYREEE (reference sequence). V was pared by 5 bases and J by 6 bases, with 5 bases of the junction left unmatched. CDR3 length: 14 residues. Written as DNA, the CDR3 is TGTGCCAGCAGTTCCGGGACTAGCGCCAATGAGCAGTTCTTC. This sequence encodes CASSSGTSANEQFF.

The rearrangement uses TRBV7-2 and TRBJ2-5, with TRBD2 identical over 12 bases. After removal of 5 bases from V and 3 bases from J, the junction contained 4 bases not matched to a gene. The germline V gene has CDR1 SGHTA and CDR2 FQGNSA. This CDR3 spans 15 amino acids. DNA of the CDR3: TGTGCCAGCAGCCCAAGACTAGCGGGAGAAGAGACCCAGTACTTC. Its protein is CASSPRLAGEETQYF.

The chain carries TRBV10-3 and TRBJ1-6; TRBD1 matches at 8 bases. The trim removed 2 bases at V and 8 bases at J, leaving 5 bases unmatched. CDR1 and CDR2 from the germline V gene are ENHRY and SYGVKD. The CDR3 extends over 15 amino acids. The CDR3 sequence is CAISETTGVDSPLHF. DNA of the CDR3: TGTGCCATCAGTGAGACGACAGGGGTGGATTCACCCCTCCACTTT.

The rearrangement joins TRBV15 to TRBJ1-2; 7 bases are a match to TRBD1. V shed 1 base and J 3 bases; nucleotides not matched to a gene: 8. CDR1 is LNHNV and CDR2 is YYDKDF in the germline V gene (reference sequence). The CDR3 sequence is 16 residues long. The CDR3 reads CATSRVVEGADYGYTF. CDR3 nucleotides: TGTGCCACCAGCAGAGTAGTTGAGGGGGCGGACTATGGCTACACCTTC.

A remark on this clone: This same CDR3 is encoded by further DNA sequences in the sample. The genes are TRBV5-6 and TRBJ1-4; a weak D match, TRBD1 (5 bases). Trimming left V 2 bases short and J 4 bases short, with 6 bases between. The V gene's germline CDR1 is SGHDT and CDR2 YYEEEE. This CDR3 spans 13 amino acids. The CDR3 coding sequence is TGTGCCAGCAGCTTCGGGGGTAATGAAAAACTGTTTTTT. This encodes CASSFGGNEKLFF.

The J gene is TRBJ2-7, the V gene TRBV6-1, with 12 bases aligning to TRBD2. From germline, CDR1 is MNHNS and CDR2 SASEGT. The CDR3 covers 13 residues. J lost 4 bases, V lost 8 bases, and 3 bases had no gene match. In DNA form, the CDR3 reads TGTGCCAGCGGACTAGCGGGGATGTACGAGCAGTACTTC. Translation: CASGLAGMYEQYF.

CDR3 sequence: CASSLNSDRVVSYEQYF. In DNA, the CDR3 is TGTGCCAGCAGTCTGAACTCCGACAGGGTAGTTTCCTACGAGCAGTACTTC. V is TRBV28 and J is TRBJ2-7; the match to TRBD1 covers 7 bases. The J segment lost 1 base and the V segment lost 5 bases, leaving 14 bases of the junction unmatched. Germline CDR1 and CDR2: MDHEN and SYDVKM. This CDR3 has 17 residues.

The V and J genes are TRBV19 and TRBJ1-1; 9 nucleotides line up with TRBD1. CDR3 length: 15 amino acids. Trimming at V came to 5 bases and at J to 5 bases, leaving 9 bases not matched to a gene. CDR1 is LNHDA, CDR2 SQIVND, per germline (reference sequence). For the CDR3, the DNA is TGTGCCAGTAGTCTCATGGGACAGGGCTATACTGAAGCTTTCTTT. Protein sequence: CASSLMGQGYTEAFF.

The V call is TRBV30, the J call TRBJ1-3; maybe TRBD1 (6 bases). CDR1 GTSNPN and CDR2 SVGIG come from the germline V gene (reference sequence). Trimming left V 2 bases short and J 3 bases short, with 8 bases between. CDR3 size: 13 residues. Written as DNA, the CDR3 is TGTGCCTGGAGTACAGGGCTTGGAAACACCATATATTTT. Translated, it gives CAWSTGLGNTIYF.

This rearrangement joins TRBV18 to TRBJ1-1; the match to TRBD1 covers 7 bases. V shed 3 bases, J shed 0 bases, and the junction held 4 bases outside the gene matches. The CDR3 has 15 amino acids. CDR1 is KGHSH and CDR2 is LQKENI in the germline V gene. As DNA, the CDR3 is TGTGCCAGCTCACCTACGGGACAGATGAACACTGAAGCTTTCTTT. This encodes CASSPTGQMNTEAFF.